This TCR beta chain was obtained from a study of blood T cell repertoires in COVID-19. Study information: Researchers got acute and convalescent COVID-19 samples from the United States, Italy and Spain. PBMCs, B-cell-depleted T cells, or T cells were the source of the cDNA or gDNA that made up the material.

The CDR3 spans 15 residues. In the original processing: Amplification from reference gene primers served as the basis for estimated nucleated cell counts. This table comes from immunoSEQ multiplex PCR, and its TCRdb copy is limited to in-frame clones, with some not included. V, J and clone size derive from that table, while D and trimming were established from the DNA sequence. The sample consists of 70,000 to 95,000 clones, about four fifths of them appearing once. This clone is a singleton in its sample. Material: peripheral blood. This TCR derives from a woman aged 65 to 85 with acute or convalescent COVID-19. The chain uses TRBV1 and TRBJ1-4; TRBD1, the table's D call, was not compared with the DNA. TRBV1 is designated a pseudogene. The CDR3 DNA follows: TGCACCAGCAGCGTACCACAGGGGGCCTGGGAAAAACTGTTTTTT. Protein sequence: CTSSVPQGAWEKLFF.